A selection of T cell receptor beta chains follows, all from one sample in a study of OX40 agonist ivuxolimab in advanced cancers. Data came from immunoSEQ multiplex PCR; TCRdb stores just in-frame clones and leaves some out. The sample includes more than 60,000 clones, almost 95% seen only once; the top ten take roughly a fifth. Sequencing was performed on CD4+ or CD8+ T cells sorted from blood, taken in a trial of the OX40 agonist ivuxolimab. Receptor source: an adult with an advanced solid tumor such as melanoma, head and neck, liver or kidney cancer. Each CDR3 is given with its conserved first and last residue. The order of the fields is V gene, CDR3 length, CDR3 protein.

TRBV19 14 CASTPAGEQYEQYF
TRBV14 16 CASSQDLRDPTDTQYF
TRBV30 12 CALAGGPNEQFF
TRBV5-1 14 CASSLSQGSTEAFF
TRBV19 14 CASSIRDLYYEQYF
TRBV28 13 CASRRRMNTEAFF
TRBV2 14 CASSEPDRGMEQYF
TRBV27 14 CASRDGTSYNEQFF
TRBV4-1 18 CASSQEGAQRSSYNEQFF
TRBV2 13 CASRGQVTYEQYF
TRBV4-2 15 CASSQDSTEGNEQFF
TRBV28 14 CASRDPGLNYEQYF
TRBV7-2 13 CASSLGVEDTQYF
TRBV4-3 19 CASSQNTLWTGSSGNTIYF
TRBV27 15 CASSFAGGSGNTIYF
TRBV7-8 17 CASSLGITQGSGYEQYF
TRBV9 16 CASSVGLSVYTGELFF
TRBV5-1 18 CASSQNKRQPSSYNEQFF
TRBV5-4 15 CASSSEGRTQETQYF
TRBV27 14 CASRVAGGPNEQYF
TRBV9 14 CASSVGALSYEQYF
TRBV7-9 15 CASSPRTSGRDEQFF
TRBV15 13 CATSRGSNQPQHF
TRBV5-1 13 CASSFGTSYEQYF
TRBV18 14 CASSADRGLYEQYF
TRBV5-6 19 CASSLWAAGGILNTGELFF
TRBV11-2 16 CASSPGMGLPVDTQYF
TRBV15 15 CATSRPGTAQETQYF
TRBV29-1 14 CSVAGRELAEEQFF
TRBV10-3 14 CAISSRDREYEQYF
TRBV4-2 15 CASSPGTASNQPQHF
TRBV2 15 CASRAKLIMNTEAFF
TRBV7-6 14 CASSGGQGRDGYTF
TRBV11-2 16 CASSPPLGVSNTEAFF
TRBV9 15 CASSPPGSSNQPQHF
TRBV7-8 16 CASSLAVISGSYEQYF
TRBV28 16 CASSLVSPGQWQKLFF
TRBV9 13 CASSVGVYNEQFF
TRBV7-2 14 CASSLVSLLAEAFF
TRBV19 15 CASSTPRGGYNEQFF
TRBV29-1 13 CSVVTGDTDTQYF
TRBV11-1 13 CASSLDAYNEQFF
TRBV16 18 CASSRPRASGRAVNEQFF
TRBV13 14 CASSFGLEAREQYF
TRBV2 14 CASSDLGRNYGYTF
TRBV11-2 17 CASSLAGGRETSYEQYF
TRBV28 15 CASRQTGSSYNEQFF